This TCR beta chain came from a study of cytomegalovirus exposure and HLA in healthy donors. Primers for the PCR totalled 60 Vbeta and 13 Jbeta. Repertoires were generated with immunoSEQ multiplex PCR, while TCRdb's copy carries only in-frame clones and drops some. The sample has some 170,000 clones; 80% to 85% are singletons. The CDR3 covers 14 residues. Germline loops: CDR1 MNHEY, CDR2 SMNVEV (reference sequence). The J segment lost 8 bases and the V segment lost 5 bases, leaving 6 bases of the junction unmatched. The TCR comes from a girl aged 2-10 years in good health and CMV-seropositive. The chain links TRBV27 to TRBJ2-1; 10 bases map to TRBD2. Sample: PBMCs. For the CDR3, the DNA is TGTGCCAGCAGTGGTATCGGGACTAGCGATGAGCAGTTCTTC. As protein: CASSGIGTSDEQFF.